This TCR beta chain was captured in a study of PD-1 blockade in classical Hodgkin lymphoma. Broader study findings: Lower baseline TCR diversity was reported for newly diagnosed patients than for healthy donors. Complete responders' diversity at baseline resembled that of newly diagnosed patients.

The CDR3 length is 17 residues. J was trimmed by 1 base and V by 5 bases; bases with no gene match: 12. CDR1 and CDR2 from the germline V gene are SEHNR and FQNEAQ (reference sequence). Comment on this clone: Its antigen is unidentified.

Here immunoSEQ multiplex PCR was the method, and the copy in TCRdb shows in-frame clones only, minus some. The sample contains approximately 39,000 clones, 70% to 85% of which appear only once. Indicated time point: cycle 4 day 1 (C4D1), after 5 to 7 weeks of nivolumab. All patients experienced relapse after autologous stem cell transplantation, and brentuximab vedotin exposure was variable. Material: peripheral blood mononuclear cells (PBMCs), obtained before the fourth cycle of nivolumab. The receptor was isolated from a human donor with classical Hodgkin lymphoma. This rearrangement joins TRBV7-9 to TRBJ1-1; 8 bases agree with TRBD1. The CDR3 DNA reads as TGTGCCAGCAGCCTAGACAGCCGGACAGGGTGGAACACTGAAGCTTTCTTT. Its protein product is CASSLDSRTGWNTEAFF.